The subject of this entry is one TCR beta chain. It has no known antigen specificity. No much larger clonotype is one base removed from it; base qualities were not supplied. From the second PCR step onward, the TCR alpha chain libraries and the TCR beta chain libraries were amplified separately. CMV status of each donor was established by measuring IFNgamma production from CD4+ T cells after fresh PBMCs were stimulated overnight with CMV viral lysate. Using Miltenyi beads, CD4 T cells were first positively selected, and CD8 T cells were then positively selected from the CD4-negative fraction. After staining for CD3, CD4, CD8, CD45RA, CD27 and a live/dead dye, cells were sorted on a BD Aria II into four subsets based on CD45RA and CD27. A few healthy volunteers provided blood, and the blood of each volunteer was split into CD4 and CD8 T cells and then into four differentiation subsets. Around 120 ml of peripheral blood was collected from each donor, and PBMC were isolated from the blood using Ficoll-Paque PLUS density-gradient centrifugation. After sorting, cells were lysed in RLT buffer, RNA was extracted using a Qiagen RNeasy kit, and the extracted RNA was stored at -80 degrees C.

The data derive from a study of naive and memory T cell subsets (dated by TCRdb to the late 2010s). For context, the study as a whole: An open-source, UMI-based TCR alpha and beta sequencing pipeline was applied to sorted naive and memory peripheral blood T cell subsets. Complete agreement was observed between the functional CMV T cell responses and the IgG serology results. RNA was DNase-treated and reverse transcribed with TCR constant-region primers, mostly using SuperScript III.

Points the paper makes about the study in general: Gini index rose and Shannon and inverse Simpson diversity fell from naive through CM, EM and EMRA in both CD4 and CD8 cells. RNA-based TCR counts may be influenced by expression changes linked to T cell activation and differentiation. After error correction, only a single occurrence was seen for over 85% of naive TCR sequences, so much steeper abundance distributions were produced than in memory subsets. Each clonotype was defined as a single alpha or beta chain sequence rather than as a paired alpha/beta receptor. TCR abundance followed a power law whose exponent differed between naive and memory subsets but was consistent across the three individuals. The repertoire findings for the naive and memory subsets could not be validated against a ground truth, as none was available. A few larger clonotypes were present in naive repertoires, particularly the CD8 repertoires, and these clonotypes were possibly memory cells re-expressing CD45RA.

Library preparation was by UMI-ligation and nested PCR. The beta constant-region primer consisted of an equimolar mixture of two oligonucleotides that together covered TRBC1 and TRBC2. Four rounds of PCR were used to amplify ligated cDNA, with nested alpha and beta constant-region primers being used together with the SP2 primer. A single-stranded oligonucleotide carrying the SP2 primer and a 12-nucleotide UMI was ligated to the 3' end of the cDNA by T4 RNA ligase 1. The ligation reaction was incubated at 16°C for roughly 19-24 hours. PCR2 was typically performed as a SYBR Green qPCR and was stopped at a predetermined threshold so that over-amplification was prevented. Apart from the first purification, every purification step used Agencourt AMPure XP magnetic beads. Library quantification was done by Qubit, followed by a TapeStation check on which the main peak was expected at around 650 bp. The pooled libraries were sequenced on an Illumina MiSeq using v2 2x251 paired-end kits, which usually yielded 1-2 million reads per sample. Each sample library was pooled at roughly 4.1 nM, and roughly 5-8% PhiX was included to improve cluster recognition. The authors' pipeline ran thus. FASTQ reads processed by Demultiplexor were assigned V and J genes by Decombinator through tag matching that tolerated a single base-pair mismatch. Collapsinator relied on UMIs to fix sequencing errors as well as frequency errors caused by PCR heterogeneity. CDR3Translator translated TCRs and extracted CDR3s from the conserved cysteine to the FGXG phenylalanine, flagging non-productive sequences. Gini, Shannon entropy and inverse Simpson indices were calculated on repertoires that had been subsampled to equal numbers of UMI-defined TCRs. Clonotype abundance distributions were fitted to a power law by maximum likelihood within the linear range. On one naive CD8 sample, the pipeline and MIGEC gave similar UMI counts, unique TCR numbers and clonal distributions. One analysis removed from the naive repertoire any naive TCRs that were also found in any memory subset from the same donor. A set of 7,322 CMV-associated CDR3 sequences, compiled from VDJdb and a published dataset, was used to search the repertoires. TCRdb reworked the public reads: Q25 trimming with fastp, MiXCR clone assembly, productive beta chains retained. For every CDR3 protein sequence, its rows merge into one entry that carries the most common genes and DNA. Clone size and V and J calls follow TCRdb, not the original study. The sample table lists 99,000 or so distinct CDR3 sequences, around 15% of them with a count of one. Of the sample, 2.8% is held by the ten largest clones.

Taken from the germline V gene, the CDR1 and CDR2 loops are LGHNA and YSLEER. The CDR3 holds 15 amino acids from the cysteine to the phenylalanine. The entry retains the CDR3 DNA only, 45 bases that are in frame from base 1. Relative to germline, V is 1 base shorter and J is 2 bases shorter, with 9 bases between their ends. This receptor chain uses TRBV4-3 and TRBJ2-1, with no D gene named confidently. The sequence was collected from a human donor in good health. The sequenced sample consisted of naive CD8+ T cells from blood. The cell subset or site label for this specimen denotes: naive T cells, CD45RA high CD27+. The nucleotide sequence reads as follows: TGCGCCAGCAGCCAAGGGGTCCTAACCTACAATGAGCAGTTCTTC. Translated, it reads CASSQGVLTYNEQFF.